Below, 15 T cell receptor beta chains from the same sample are listed, as sequenced in a study of human T cells and chemical hapten exposure. Time point: pre-sensitization, week 0. Indicated treatment: therapeutic diphenylcyclopropenone sensitization with weekly scalp DPC. TCRdb re-called the RACE reads through MiXCR, storing one row per CDR3 protein. The sample holds about 53,000 distinct CDR3 sequences; 8% to 10% are singletons and the top ten take 9.6%. The starting material was whole blood, obtained in connection with sensitization to the hapten diphenylcyclopropenone (DPC). These receptors came from a man aged 40-50 years with alopecia areata. Some clones in this sample may be carry-over from other donors' samples.

This clonotype was counted at least ten times. This chain links TRBV6-2 or TRBV6-3 with TRBJ2-7; 13 bases line up with TRBD2. The CDR3 has 16 residues. CDR1 and CDR2 from the germline V gene are MNHEY and SVGEGT. The trim removed 6 bases at V and 5 bases at J, leaving 10 bases unmatched. In nucleotides, the CDR3 is TGTGCCAGCAGATTGGGACTAGCGGGATCTTTACACGAGCAGTACTTC. This translates into CASRLGLAGSLHEQYF.

This clonotype was seen only a few times. The gene calls are TRBV11-2 and TRBJ2-1; TRBD2 matches at 8 bases. Germline V gene data show CDR1 as SGHAT and CDR2 as FQNNGV. The length of the CDR3 is 16 residues. Losses at the gene ends were 4 bases for V and 0 bases for J; bases not matched to a gene: 5. The CDR3 bases are TGTGCCAGCAGCTCCTTAGCGGGAATCTCCTACAATGAGCAGTTCTTC. Its protein product is CASSSLAGISYNEQFF.

This clonotype was picked up many times. The chain is built from TRBV6-2 or TRBV6-3 and TRBJ2-2; D perhaps matches TRBD2 (5 bases). The length of the CDR3 is 16 residues. The germline V and J ends were trimmed by 2 bases and 6 bases, with 16 bases remaining between them. Per the germline V gene, CDR1 is MNHEY and CDR2 is SVGEGT. This CDR3 reads CASSYGLGMFAGELFF. The CDR3 nucleotides are TGTGCCAGCAGTTACGGTCTCGGGATGTTCGCCGGGGAGCTGTTTTTT.

This clonotype was seen repeatedly, ten times or more. This chain uses TRBV7-9 with TRBJ2-5; D is possibly TRBD2 (5 bases). The CDR3 is 15 residues long. Trimming shortened V by 2 bases and J by 1 base, and 11 bases separated the two germline ends. Per the germline V gene, CDR1 is SEHNR and CDR2 is FQNEAQ (reference sequence). CDR3 sequence: CASSLYVGGQETQYF. In DNA, the CDR3 is TGTGCCAGCAGCTTATATGTAGGAGGCCAAGAGACCCAGTACTTC.

The V and J genes are TRBV18 and TRBJ1-5, with unresolved D. Germline loops: CDR1 KGHSH, CDR2 LQKENI. V lost 6 bases, J lost 4 bases, and 19 bases lay in between. The CDR3 length is 16 residues. The CDR3 sequence is CASSTSLPQINQPQHF. CDR3 sequence (DNA): TGTGCCAGCTCTACCAGTCTCCCACAGATTAATCAGCCCCAGCATTTT.

The table lists this clonotype with many counts. The rearrangement links TRBV28 to TRBJ2-5, with D possibly being TRBD1 or TRBD2 (6 bases each). Germline-derived CDR1 and CDR2 are MDHEN and SYDVKM. The germline V and J ends were trimmed by 9 bases and 5 bases, with 13 bases remaining between them. This CDR3 is 12 amino acids long. The DNA of the CDR3 is TGTGCCAGTACTCAGGGGAGGGAGACCCAGTACTTC. Translation gives CASTQGRETQYF.

The chain has TRBV5-1 and TRBJ2-2; a weak D match, TRBD2 (5 bases). The CDR3 loop spans 15 amino acids. CDR1 SGHRS and CDR2 YFSETQ come from the germline V gene. V was cut by 1 base and J by 1 base, with 8 bases left in between. CDR3 region: CASSLSGKNTGELFF. DNA of the CDR3: TGCGCCAGCAGCTTGTCGGGGAAGAACACCGGGGAGCTGTTTTTT.

This clonotype was counted only a few times. The rearrangement links TRBV11-2 to TRBJ2-1; no clear D gene. V shed 3 bases and J shed 0 bases, with 9 bases lying between them. This CDR3 is built from 15 residues. Germline V gene lookup returns CDR1 SGHAT and CDR2 FQNNGV. CDR3 coding DNA: TGTGCCAGCAGCTTCCGACTGGACTCCTACAATGAGCAGTTCTTC. This translates into CASSFRLDSYNEQFF. The full variable domain, in which reference TRBV11-2 and TRBJ2-1 provide the parts outside the CDR3, is EAGVAQSPRYKIIEKRQSVAFWCNPISGHATLYWYQQILGQGPKLLIQFQNNGVVDDSQLPKDRFSAERLKGVDSTLKIQPAKLEDSAVYLCASSFRLDSYNEQFFGPGTRLTVL.

The V call is TRBV29-1, the J call TRBJ2-1, with 7 positions matching TRBD2. The germline CDR1 and CDR2 sequences are SQVTM and ANQGSEA. J was trimmed by 2 bases and V by 6 bases; bases with no gene match: 10. CDR3 length: 15 residues. CDR3 coding DNA: TGCAGCGTCCCCCACCCGGGACTACCCTACAATGAGCAGTTCTTC. This encodes CSVPHPGLPYNEQFF.

This clonotype was recorded many times. This chain joins TRBV7-8 and TRBJ2-3; 7 positions agree with TRBD1. This CDR3 contains 15 residues. The V segment lost 4 bases and the J segment 0 bases; nucleotides outside the gene matches: 4. Germline loops: CDR1 SGHVS, CDR2 FQNEAQ. The CDR3 sequence: CASSSWDSSTDTQYF. CDR3 DNA sequence: TGTGCCAGCAGCTCCTGGGACAGCAGCACAGATACGCAGTATTTT.

J is TRBJ2-2 and V is TRBV11-2, with a tentative D call TRBD2 (6 bases). Trimming cost V 0 bases and J 1 base, with 9 bases left between them. The germline CDR1 and CDR2 sequences are SGHAT and FQNNGV. The CDR3 consists of 16 residues. The CDR3: CASSLEIAVNTGELFF. CDR3 nucleotide sequence: TGTGCCAGCAGCTTAGAGATAGCGGTGAACACCGGGGAGCTGTTTTTT.

This chain joins TRBV15 and TRBJ2-2; D is uncertain. Germline V gene sequence: CDR1 LNHNV, CDR2 YYDKDF (reference sequence). The CDR3 extends over 15 amino acids. Deletions cut 4 bases from V and 4 bases from J, with 13 bases between. The DNA of the CDR3 is TGTGCCACCAGCAAACCGGTTCCGGGCACCGGGGAGCTGTTTTTT. Its protein product is CATSKPVPGTGELFF. The full variable domain, completed using reference TRBV15 and TRBJ2-2, is DAMVIQNPRYQVTQFGKPVTLSCSQTLNHNVMYWYQQKSSQAPKLLFHYYDKDFNNEADTPDNFQSRRPNTSFCFLDIRSPGLGDTAMYLCATSKPVPGTGELFFGEGSRLTVL.

The J gene is TRBJ2-2, the V gene TRBV11-2; D unresolved. Trimming took 6 bases from V and 8 from J, leaving 7 bases between them. The germline V gene encodes CDR1 SGHAT and CDR2 FQNNGV. This CDR3 region has 11 residues. As DNA, the CDR3 is TGTGCCAGCAGTTTCCAGGGGGAGCTGTTTTTT. Residues: CASSFQGELFF.

This clonotype was picked up one time. The chain is built from TRBV11-1 and TRBJ1-1, with D hard to call. The germline V gene has CDR1 SGHAT and CDR2 FQDESV (reference sequence). The CDR3 spans 14 residues. V lost 2 bases to trimming and J lost 4 bases, with 11 bases between them. CDR3 bases: TGTGCCAGCAGCTTACTTGACGGGCGCACTGAAGCTTTCTTT. It yields the protein CASSLLDGRTEAFF.

Note on this clonotype: A much larger clone differs by one base, so this may be a read error. This rearrangement joins TRBV7-9 to TRBJ1-2; D possibly corresponds to TRBD1 (6 bases). Per germline, CDR1 SEHNR and CDR2 FQNEAQ (reference sequence). Between the trimmed V and J ends, which lost 5 bases and 9 bases, there was a span of 19 bases. There are 14 residues in the CDR3. The DNA of the CDR3 is TGTGCCAGCAGCCAAAGCGGGACAAGCCATTGCTACACCTTC. Its protein product is CASSQSGTSHCYTF.